This T cell receptor beta chain was profiled in a study of shared clonotypes between healthy human individuals. Profiling relied on immunoSEQ multiplex PCR, and the TCRdb table lists in-frame clones only, not all of them. Of a few million clones detected, roughly 93% appear once; the ten largest clones hold under 0.45%. The CDR3 loop spans 14 amino acids. V gave up 5 bases and J gave up 6 bases; unmatched junction bases: 8. The germline CDR1 and CDR2 sequences are MNHEY and SMNVEV (reference sequence). This TCR derives from a man between 18 and 29 years old in good health. Some clones in this sample may be carry-over from other donors' samples. The chain couples TRBV27 to TRBJ2-7; TRBD1 matches at 9 bases. Sequencing was performed on naive CD4+ T cells from PBMCs. Subset described: CD45RA+ positively selected. The CDR3 is CASSATGQGGEQYF. DNA for the CDR3: TGTGCCAGCAGTGCAACGGGACAGGGCGGCGAGCAGTACTTC.